This is a list of T cell receptor beta chains from one sample in a study of blood T cell repertoires in COVID-19. Method: immunoSEQ multiplex PCR; TCRdb's copy keeps in-frame clones and lacks some. This sample has over 200,000 clones, with around 82% found just once. The sequencing input was peripheral blood. Receptors were obtained from a woman between 35 and 50 years old with acute or convalescent COVID-19. Each CDR3 is given without its conserved first and last residue. The D gene is left open where the match is weak.

j_call d_call v_call cdr3_aa
TRBJ2-2 . TRBV6-5 ASSTGSTGELF
TRBJ2-7 TRBD2 TRBV19 ASSIVAGAYEQY
TRBJ2-5 . TRBV7-2 ASSYSPGETQY
TRBJ2-1 TRBD2 TRBV4-1 ASSPGETSGRDEQF
TRBJ2-5 . TRBV19 ASSIGFVEEETQY
TRBJ2-3 . TRBV3-1/TRBV3-2 ASSQDAGAFTDTQY
TRBJ1-2 TRBD1 TRBV7-9 ASTLGQDRTPNYGYT
TRBJ1-6 . TRBV9 ASSVRGNDSPLH
TRBJ2-7 . TRBV21-1 ATTKSRGGGWSRGTYEQY
TRBJ1-1 . TRBV7-2 ASSLLGGGTEAF
TRBJ2-1 . TRBV7-2 ASSEKVARGEQF
TRBJ1-1 TRBD1 TRBV5-1 ASTQAGGFTEAF
TRBJ2-1 TRBD2 TRBV4-3 ASSLTSGSYNEQF
TRBJ2-7 TRBD1 TRBV30 AWSFGQGYEQY
TRBJ2-1 . TRBV5-6 ASSLSVSYNEQF
TRBJ1-2 . TRBV20-1 RTGHHPGYT
TRBJ2-7 . TRBV3-1/TRBV3-2 ASSQEASYEQY
TRBJ2-2 . TRBV9 ASRRGPGEEHTGELF
TRBJ2-5 TRBD2 TRBV30 AWSVVRTSGPFRQETQY
TRBJ2-5 . TRBV7-9 ASSSRTAQETQY
TRBJ2-7 . TRBV29-1 SVLFRNEQY
TRBJ1-1 . TRBV7-2 ASSPTSWARGTEAF
TRBJ1-1 . TRBV7-6 ASSLGAGTAEAF
TRBJ2-5 TRBD2 TRBV29-1 SASGSLQETQY
TRBJ1-5 . TRBV4-1 ASSQTSGSPQPQH
TRBJ1-2 TRBD1 TRBV6-5 ASGDRFYGYT
TRBJ1-4 . TRBV19 ARPEELSATNEKLF
TRBJ2-7 . TRBV12-3/TRBV12-4 ASSPRTAYEQY
TRBJ1-1 . TRBV24-1 ATSDSRGLAF
TRBJ2-1 TRBD2 TRBV14 ASSQRPSGRAVGEQF
TRBJ2-1 . TRBV14 ASSQGLLGQF
TRBJ1-2 . TRBV3-1/TRBV3-2 ASSRRSVEQGFFPPLFGYT
TRBJ2-7 TRBD2 TRBV5-1 ASSERESEQY
TRBJ1-2 . TRBV7-6 ASSGAKFYGYT
TRBJ1-2 TRBD1 TRBV29-1 SVGTGFRYT
TRBJ2-5 . TRBV6-5 ASSYSSDVFQETQY
TRBJ1-2 . TRBV29-1 SVERQNYGYT
TRBJ2-5 . TRBV11-3 ASSLVRGETQY
TRBJ2-7 TRBD1 TRBV4-1 ASSQERDRTYEQY
TRBJ2-1 TRBD2 TRBV9 ASSPGTSGRGEQF
TRBJ2-7 TRBD1 TRBV9 ASSVSGTGAYEQY
TRBJ2-1 TRBD2 TRBV30 AWGTSGSFAPNEQF
TRBJ2-1 . TRBV15 ATGPGLDNNEQF